The 30 T cell receptor beta chains reported below all come from one sample, sequenced in a study of patients and donors after allogeneic stem cell transplantation. TCRdb re-analysed the RT-PCR reads in MiXCR, keeping a single row per CDR3 protein. Among some 21,000 distinct CDR3 sequences listed, approximately 28% were seen once. The sample taken for sequencing was blood, either unsorted or a sorted T cell fraction (not recorded which). The receptors were sampled from a human donor who was either an allogeneic HSCT recipient or a stem cell or donor lymphocyte infusion donor (not recorded which). It is not recorded whose cells these are; they may come from a transplant donor.

At least ten counts were recorded for this clonotype. V is TRBV5-1 and J is TRBJ1-3; tentative D call: TRBD1 (5 bases). There are 16 residues in the CDR3. Germline lookup yields CDR1 SGHRS and CDR2 YFSETQ. V was pared by 0 bases and J by 0 bases, with 10 bases between. The CDR3 here is CASSLVGTGSGNTIYF. CDR3 sequence (DNA): TGCGCCAGCAGCTTGGTGGGGACCGGCTCTGGAAACACCATATATTTT.

This clonotype occurred many times. The chain joins TRBV10-3 to TRBJ1-1, with 9 bases fitting TRBD1. CDR3 size: 13 residues. J was trimmed by 6 bases and V by 7 bases; bases with no gene match: 6. The germline gives CDR1 ENHRY, CDR2 SYGVKD. DNA of the CDR3: TGTGCCATCACGAGGGACAGGGAATCTGAAGCTTTCTTT. Translated, it gives CAITRDRESEAFF.

This chain joins TRBV5-8 and TRBJ2-1, with D maybe TRBD1 (6 bases). From germline, CDR1 is SGHTS and CDR2 YDEGEE. V lost 6 bases to trimming and J lost 6 bases, with 13 bases between them. The CDR3 consists of 13 residues. The CDR3 loop is CASMNGGRNEQFF. Here the CDR3 DNA reads TGTGCCAGCATGAATGGGGGCCGCAATGAGCAGTTCTTC.

The chain is built from TRBV9 and TRBJ1-1; a possible D gene is TRBD1 (5 bases). The CDR3 loop spans 16 amino acids. V lost 0 bases to trimming and J lost 6 bases, with 18 bases between them. CDR1 and CDR2 (germline): SGDLS, YYNGEE. CDR3 bases: TGTGCCAGCAGCGTAGGAGCCTCGCCACGGGACCCTGAAGCTTTCTTT. Its protein product is CASSVGASPRDPEAFF.

This clonotype was counted between two and nine times. This chain links TRBV7-2 with TRBJ1-6; TRBD1 aligns across 7 bases. The junction had 3 bases not matched to a gene; V was cut back by 1 base and J by 9 bases. CDR1 and CDR2 (germline): SGHTA, FQGNSA. The CDR3 consists of 14 residues. In DNA, the CDR3 is TGTGCCAGCAGCTTAGAAAGGGGGCTTTCACCCCTCCACTTT. Its translation is CASSLERGLSPLHF.

This clonotype came up a few times. V gene TRBV20-1 combines with J gene TRBJ1-1; D unresolved. The germline gives CDR1 DFQATT, CDR2 SNEGSKA (reference sequence). This CDR3 comprises 11 residues. CDR3 loop: CRSSPNTEAFF. Written as DNA, the CDR3 is TGCAGATCTTCACCGAACACTGAAGCTTTCTTT.

In DNA, the CDR3 is TGCGCCAGCAGCTTCGGGACAGGGGAAGGCTACACCTTC. This sequence encodes CASSFGTGEGYTF. This chain joins TRBV5-1 and TRBJ1-2; 10 nucleotides line up with TRBD1. The junction had 3 bases not matched to a gene; V was cut back by 2 bases and J by 8 bases. This CDR3 is built from 13 residues. CDR1 and CDR2 (germline): SGHRS, YFSETQ.

This clonotype was picked up many times. The V and J genes are TRBV12-3 or TRBV12-4 and TRBJ1-5; TRBD1 agrees at 10 bases. V shed 2 bases and J 2 bases; nucleotides not matched to a gene: 3. The CDR3 is made up of 16 amino acids. The CDR3 sequence: CASSLKGTGGNQPQHF. CDR3 DNA sequence: TGTGCCAGCAGTTTAAAGGGGACAGGGGGCAATCAGCCCCAGCATTTT.

The CDR3 here is CASSSPRGPETLHF. CDR3 sequence (DNA): TGTGCCAGCAGCTCCCCGCGGGGCCCTGAGACCCTCCACTTT. The chain employs TRBV11-2 and TRBJ1-6, with a possible D match to TRBD1 (5 bases). The V end lost 4 bases, the J end lost 14 bases, and 18 bases lay between the germline ends. The length of the CDR3 is 14 residues. CDR1 and CDR2 from the germline V gene are SGHAT and FQNNGV.

The CDR3 nucleotides are TGTGCCAGCAGCCCAGAGGAGGACTCACCCCTCCACTTT. Residues: CASSPEEDSPLHF. The chain joins TRBV9 to TRBJ1-6; D remains ambiguous. The CDR3 contains 13 residues. The V gene's germline CDR1 is SGDLS and CDR2 YYNGEE. Deletions cut 4 bases from V and 10 bases from J, with 12 bases between.

The chain couples TRBV27 to TRBJ1-6; 7 bases line up with TRBD1. J lost 9 bases, V lost 2 bases, and 10 bases had no gene match. The CDR3 has 16 residues. Germline V CDR1 and CDR2: MNHEY, SMNVEV (reference sequence). The CDR3 nucleotides are TGTGCCAGCAGTTTAGAGGTGACAGGGAGTTCTTCACCCCTCCACTTT. Translation gives CASSLEVTGSSSPLHF.

CDR3 in DNA: TGTGCCAGCAGTTACGGGACGGTCTACGAGCAGTACGTC. This encodes CASSYGTVYEQYV. The rearrangement links TRBV6-6 to TRBJ2-7, with D possibly being TRBD1 or TRBD2 (5 bases each). The V end lost 2 bases, the J end lost 3 bases, and 8 bases lay between the germline ends. CDR1 and CDR2 (germline): MNHNY, SVGAGI (reference sequence). The CDR3 loop spans 13 amino acids.

This clonotype has just a few counts. This chain links TRBV5-6 with TRBJ2-7, with D possibly TRBD1 on 6 matching bases. The germline CDR1 and CDR2 sequences are SGHDT and YYEEEE. The CDR3 loop spans 13 amino acids. Trimming cost V 4 bases and J 3 bases, with 11 bases left between them. The CDR3 loop is CASSEDSRYEQYV. The CDR3 bases are TGTGCCAGCAGCGAGGACAGTCGCTACGAGCAGTACGTC.

The chain recombines TRBV2 with TRBJ1-1; tentatively, D is TRBD1 (5 bases). There are 14 residues in the CDR3. The germline V gene encodes CDR1 SNHLY and CDR2 FYNNEI. Trimming cost V 4 bases and J 5 bases, with 14 bases left between them. This CDR3 reads CASSGTQTDTEAFF. The DNA for the CDR3 is TGTGCCAGCAGTGGCACCCAGACAGATACTGAAGCTTTCTTT.

The genes are TRBV6-6 and TRBJ1-5, with D hard to call. Between the trimmed V and J ends, which lost 7 bases and 4 bases, there was a span of 14 bases. Germline V lookup: CDR1 MNHNY, CDR2 SVGAGI (reference sequence). The length of the CDR3 is 14 residues. CDR3 sequence: CASTRGGLNQPQHF. The CDR3 DNA sequence: TGTGCCAGCACCCGGGGAGGGCTAAATCAGCCCCAGCATTTT.

In this sample, this clonotype turned up many times. The chain employs TRBV2 and TRBJ1-2; D gene ambiguous. V was cut by 5 bases and J by 7 bases, with 11 bases left in between. Per germline, CDR1 SNHLY and CDR2 FYNNEI. The CDR3 runs to 12 residues. The DNA of the CDR3 is TGTGCCAGCAGTCCGACGACTAGTGGCTACACCTTC. Translating it yields CASSPTTSGYTF.

This clonotype was detected only a few times. V usage is TRBV4-1 and J usage is TRBJ1-5, with 11 bases fitting TRBD1. Unmatched junction bases numbered 2, after V lost 4 bases and J lost 3 bases. This CDR3 spans 15 amino acids. CDR1 is MGHRA, CDR2 YSYEKL, per germline. The CDR3 sequence is CASSPGQGANQPQHF. CDR3 sequence (DNA): TGCGCCAGCAGCCCAGGACAGGGGGCCAATCAGCCCCAGCATTTT.

This clonotype was picked up many times. The rearrangement links TRBV4-2 to TRBJ1-3; D gene uncertain. Looked up from germline, CDR1 is LGHNA and CDR2 is YNFKEQ. The CDR3 totals 15 residues. V shed 4 bases and J shed 6 bases, with 16 bases lying between them. The CDR3: CASSPAGRYQNTIYF. CDR3 nucleotide sequence: TGTGCCAGCAGCCCCGCCGGACGGTATCAAAACACCATATATTTT.

CDR3 nucleotide sequence: TGTGCCAGCAGCCTGACAGGGAACCCAACTAATGAAAAACTGTTTTTT. Its translation: CASSLTGNPTNEKLFF. The chain recombines TRBV21-1 with TRBJ1-4; the table calls TRBD1, which could not be checked here. TRBV21-1 counts as a pseudogene. The length of the CDR3 is 16 residues.

The J gene is TRBJ1-4, the V gene TRBV20-1; tentative D call: TRBD1 (5 bases). Germline loops: CDR1 DFQATT, CDR2 SNEGSKA (reference sequence). The CDR3 is made up of 11 amino acids. The CDR3 loop reads CTLGTPGKLFF. DNA of the CDR3: TGCACCCTAGGGACCCCTGGAAAACTGTTTTTT.

The chain has TRBV6-5 and TRBJ1-5, with 8 bases that match TRBD1. The germline gives CDR1 MNHEY, CDR2 SVGAGI. The CDR3 consists of 15 residues. V was pared by 5 bases and J by 0 bases, with 3 bases of the junction left unmatched. CDR3 residues: CASSRTGYSNQPQHF. Here the CDR3 DNA reads TGTGCCAGCAGTCGGACAGGGTATAGCAATCAGCCCCAGCATTTT.

The chain joins TRBV18 to TRBJ2-4, with 9 nucleotides matching TRBD2. Germline V gene sequence: CDR1 KGHSH, CDR2 LQKENI. J lost 13 bases, V lost 1 base, and 2 bases had no gene match. The CDR3 is 12 residues long. The CDR3 region is CASSPLAGEQYF. CDR3 sequence (DNA): TGTGCCAGCTCACCACTAGCGGGGGAACAGTACTTC.

The V and J genes are TRBV5-1 and TRBJ1-4, with 7 bases fitting TRBD1. The length of the CDR3 is 14 residues. Trimming removed 0 bases from V and 11 bases from J; junction bases left unmatched: 7. In germline, CDR1 is SGHRS, CDR2 YFSETQ. The DNA of the CDR3 is TGCGCCAGCAGCTTGGACAGGGGACGTGAGAAACTGTTTTTT. It is translated as CASSLDRGREKLFF.

This clonotype was found a few times. The CDR3 here is CATSRDGQGRGEKLFF. In nucleotides, the CDR3 is TGTGCCACCAGCAGAGATGGGCAGGGAAGGGGTGAAAAACTGTTTTTT. The chain is built from TRBV15 and TRBJ1-4, with D perhaps TRBD1 (5 bases). The CDR3 has 16 residues. V lost 0 bases and J lost 7, with 15 bases in between. CDR1 is LNHNV, CDR2 YYDKDF, per germline (reference sequence).

The rearrangement uses TRBV6-5 and TRBJ2-1; TRBD1 matches at 10 bases. The V gene's germline CDR1 is MNHEY and CDR2 SVGAGI. Losses at the gene ends were 5 bases for V and 2 bases for J; bases not matched to a gene: 3. This CDR3 is 15 amino acids long. The CDR3 nucleotides read TGTGCCAGCAGTGGGACAGGGGTCACCTACAATGAGCAGTTCTTC. Translated, it gives CASSGTGVTYNEQFF.

The CDR3 protein is CATSDFRDRGTDTQYF. The CDR3, as DNA: TGTGCCACCAGTGACTTCCGGGACAGGGGGACAGATACGCAGTATTTT. The V gene is TRBV24-1, the J gene TRBJ2-3; 11 bases are a match to TRBD1. CDR3 size: 16 residues. V shed 4 bases, J shed 3 bases, and the junction held 5 bases outside the gene matches. The germline CDR1 and CDR2 sequences are KGHDR and SFDVKD.

In this sample, this clonotype turned up many times. The V call is TRBV3-1, the J call TRBJ1-1, with a possible D match to TRBD1 (5 bases). Looked up from germline, CDR1 is LGHDT and CDR2 is YNNKEL (reference sequence). V lost 10 bases, J lost 4 bases, and 10 bases lay in between. The CDR3 is 11 amino acids. CDR3 bases: TGTGCCACCCGGGGGTCCACTGAAGCTTTCTTT. This codes for CATRGSTEAFF.

The rearrangement uses TRBV6-6 and TRBJ2-1; possibly TRBD1 for D (6 bases). This CDR3 is built from 15 residues. V lost 8 bases and J lost 5, with 19 bases in between. From germline, CDR1 is MNHNY and CDR2 SVGAGI (reference sequence). The CDR3 DNA is TGTGCCAGCGCAGGGGCTCGGGTGGCCGACAATGAGCAGTTCTTC. As protein: CASAGARVADNEQFF.

The chain links TRBV7-2 to TRBJ1-3; D perhaps matches TRBD1 (6 bases). The CDR3 runs to 14 residues. The V end lost 5 bases, the J end lost 0 bases, and 8 bases lay between the germline ends. Germline CDR1 is SGHTA and CDR2 is FQGNSA. CDR3 protein: CASSPGVSGNTIYF. The CDR3 coding sequence is TGTGCCAGCAGCCCAGGGGTCTCTGGAAACACCATATATTTT.

The CDR3 region is CASSTHRGLGQPQHF. The CDR3 region has the DNA TGTGCCAGCAGTACACACAGGGGGCTTGGTCAGCCCCAGCATTTT. The chain recombines TRBV28 with TRBJ1-5; 9 bases align to TRBD1. Germline CDR1 MDHEN, CDR2 SYDVKM. The V and J ends lost 5 bases and 6 bases, in that order; junction bases with no gene match: 8. This CDR3 contains 15 residues.